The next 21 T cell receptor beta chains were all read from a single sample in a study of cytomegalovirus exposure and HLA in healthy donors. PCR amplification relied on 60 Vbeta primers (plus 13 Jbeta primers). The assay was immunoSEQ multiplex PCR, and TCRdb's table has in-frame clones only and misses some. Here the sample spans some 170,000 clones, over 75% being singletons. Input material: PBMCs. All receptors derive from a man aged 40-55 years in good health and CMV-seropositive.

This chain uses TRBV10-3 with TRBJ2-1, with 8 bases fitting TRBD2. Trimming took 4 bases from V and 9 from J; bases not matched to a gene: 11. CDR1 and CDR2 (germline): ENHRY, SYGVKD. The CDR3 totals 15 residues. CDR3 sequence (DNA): TGTGCCATCAGTGTGTATGAGCGGGAGATTCCTGAGCAGTTCTTC. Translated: CAISVYEREIPEQFF.

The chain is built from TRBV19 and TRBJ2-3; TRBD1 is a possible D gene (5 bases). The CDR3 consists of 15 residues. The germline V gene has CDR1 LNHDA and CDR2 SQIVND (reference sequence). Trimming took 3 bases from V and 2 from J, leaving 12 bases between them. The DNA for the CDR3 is TGTGCCAGTAGTATCAGGGTTCTACCCACAGATACGCAGTATTTT. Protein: CASSIRVLPTDTQYF.

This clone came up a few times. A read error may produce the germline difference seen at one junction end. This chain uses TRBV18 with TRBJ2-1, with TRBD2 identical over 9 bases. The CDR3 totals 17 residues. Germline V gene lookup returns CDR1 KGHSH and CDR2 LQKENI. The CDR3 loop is CASSTPVTSGYYNEQFF. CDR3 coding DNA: TGTGCCAGCTCAACACCCGTGACTAGCGGATATTACAATGAGCAGTTCTTC. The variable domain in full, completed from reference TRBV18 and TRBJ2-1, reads NAGVMQNPRHLVRRRGQEARLRCSPMKGHSHVYWYRQLPEEGLKFMVYLQKENIIDESGMPKERFSAEFPKEGPSILRIQQVVRGDSAAYFCASSTPVTSGYYNEQFFGPGTRLTVL.

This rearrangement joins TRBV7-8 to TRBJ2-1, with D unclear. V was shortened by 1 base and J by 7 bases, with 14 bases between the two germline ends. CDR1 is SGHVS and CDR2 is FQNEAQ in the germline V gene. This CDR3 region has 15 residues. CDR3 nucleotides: TGTGCCAGCAGCTTAGGACCGGGTATGAGAAATGAGCAGTTCTTC. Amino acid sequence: CASSLGPGMRNEQFF. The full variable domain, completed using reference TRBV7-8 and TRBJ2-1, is GAGVSQSPRYKVAKRGQDVALRCDPISGHVSLFWYQQALGQGPEFLTYFQNEAQLDKSGLPSDRFFAERPEGSVSTLKIQRTQQEDSAVYLCASSLGPGMRNEQFFGPGTRLTVL.

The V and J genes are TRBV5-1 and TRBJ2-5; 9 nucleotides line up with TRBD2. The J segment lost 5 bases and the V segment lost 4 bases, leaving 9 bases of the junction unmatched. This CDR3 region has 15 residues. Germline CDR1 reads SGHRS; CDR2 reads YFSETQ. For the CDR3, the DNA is TGCGCCAGCAGCGAAGTAGCGGGAGCGTATGAGACCCAGTACTTC. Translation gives CASSEVAGAYETQYF.

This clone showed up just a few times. The CDR3 region has the DNA TGTGCCAGCAGCTTTCCGGGACAGGGCTATGGCTACACCTTC. This codes for CASSFPGQGYGYTF. The chain couples TRBV28 to TRBJ1-2, with TRBD1 identical over 9 bases. J was trimmed by 4 bases and V by 6 bases; bases with no gene match: 6. Per the germline V gene, CDR1 is MDHEN and CDR2 is SYDVKM. The CDR3 totals 14 residues.

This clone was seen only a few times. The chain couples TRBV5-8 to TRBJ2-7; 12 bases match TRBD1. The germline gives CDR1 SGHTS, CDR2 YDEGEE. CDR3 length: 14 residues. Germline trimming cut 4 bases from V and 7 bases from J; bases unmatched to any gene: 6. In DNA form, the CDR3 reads TGTGCCAGCAGCCTGGGACAGGGGGCACGGGAGCAGTACTTC. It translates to CASSLGQGAREQYF.

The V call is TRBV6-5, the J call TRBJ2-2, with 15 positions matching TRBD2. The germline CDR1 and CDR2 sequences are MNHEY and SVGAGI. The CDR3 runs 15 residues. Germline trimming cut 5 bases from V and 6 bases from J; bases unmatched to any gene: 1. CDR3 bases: TGTGCCAGCAGTGGACTAGCGGGAGGGCCCGGGGAGCTGTTTTTT. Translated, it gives CASSGLAGGPGELFF.

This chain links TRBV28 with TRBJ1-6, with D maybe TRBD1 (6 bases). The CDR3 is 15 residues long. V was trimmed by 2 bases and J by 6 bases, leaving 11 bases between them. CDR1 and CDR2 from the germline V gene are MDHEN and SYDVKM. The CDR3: CASSLTGFGNSPLHF. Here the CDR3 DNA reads TGTGCCAGCAGTTTAACAGGGTTCGGTAATTCACCCCTCCACTTT.

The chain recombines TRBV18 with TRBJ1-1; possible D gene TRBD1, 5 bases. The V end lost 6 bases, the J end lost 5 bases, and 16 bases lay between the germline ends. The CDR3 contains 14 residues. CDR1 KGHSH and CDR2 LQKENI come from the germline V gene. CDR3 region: CASSRRGTVTEAFF. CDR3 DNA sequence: TGTGCCAGCTCCCGACGGGGGACGGTGACTGAAGCTTTCTTT. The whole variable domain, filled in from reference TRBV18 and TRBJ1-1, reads NAGVMQNPRHLVRRRGQEARLRCSPMKGHSHVYWYRQLPEEGLKFMVYLQKENIIDESGMPKERFSAEFPKEGPSILRIQQVVRGDSAAYFCASSRRGTVTEAFFGQGTRLTVV.

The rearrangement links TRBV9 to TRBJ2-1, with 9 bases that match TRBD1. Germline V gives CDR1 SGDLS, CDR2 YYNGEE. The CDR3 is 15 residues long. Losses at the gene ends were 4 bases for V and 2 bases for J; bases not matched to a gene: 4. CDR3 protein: CASSLTGGPYNEQFF. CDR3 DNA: TGTGCCAGCAGCCTGACAGGGGGTCCCTACAATGAGCAGTTCTTC.

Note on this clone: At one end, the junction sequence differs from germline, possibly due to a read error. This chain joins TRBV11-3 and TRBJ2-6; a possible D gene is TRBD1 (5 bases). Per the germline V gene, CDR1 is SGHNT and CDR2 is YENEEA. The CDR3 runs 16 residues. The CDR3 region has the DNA TGTGCCAGCAGCTCCTCCGACCTCTCTGGGGCCAACGGCCTGACTTTC. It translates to CASSSSDLSGANGLTF.

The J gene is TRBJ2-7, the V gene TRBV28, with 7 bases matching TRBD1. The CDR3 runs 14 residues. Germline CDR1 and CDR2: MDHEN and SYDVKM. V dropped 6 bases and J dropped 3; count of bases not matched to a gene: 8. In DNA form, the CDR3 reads TGTGCCAGCAGGTCCCCGACAGGGATCTACGAGCAGTACTTC. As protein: CASRSPTGIYEQYF.

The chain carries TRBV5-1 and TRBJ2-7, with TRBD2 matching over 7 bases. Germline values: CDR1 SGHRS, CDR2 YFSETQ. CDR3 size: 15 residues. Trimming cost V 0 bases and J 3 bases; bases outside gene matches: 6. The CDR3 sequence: CASSLVSGNFYEQYF. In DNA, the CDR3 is TGCGCCAGCAGCTTGGTGAGCGGGAACTTCTACGAGCAGTACTTC.

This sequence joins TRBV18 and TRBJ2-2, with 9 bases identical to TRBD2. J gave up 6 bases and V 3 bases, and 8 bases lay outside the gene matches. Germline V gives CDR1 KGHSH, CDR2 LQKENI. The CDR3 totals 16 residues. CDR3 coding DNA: TGTGCCAGCTCACCTAGCGGGAGTATTCGGCCCGGGGAGCTGTTTTTT. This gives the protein CASSPSGSIRPGELFF.

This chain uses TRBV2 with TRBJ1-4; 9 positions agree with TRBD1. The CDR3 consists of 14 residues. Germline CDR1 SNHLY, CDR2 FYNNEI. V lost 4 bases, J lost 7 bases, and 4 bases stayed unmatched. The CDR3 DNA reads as TGTGCCAGCAGTGGGGAACAGGGGGCTGAAAAACTGTTTTTT. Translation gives CASSGEQGAEKLFF.

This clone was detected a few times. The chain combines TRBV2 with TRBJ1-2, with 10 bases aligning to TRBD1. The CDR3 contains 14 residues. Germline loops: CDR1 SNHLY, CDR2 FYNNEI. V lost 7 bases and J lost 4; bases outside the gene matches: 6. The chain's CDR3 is CASKGQGGGYGYTF. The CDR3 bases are TGTGCCAGCAAAGGACAGGGGGGGGGCTATGGCTACACCTTC.

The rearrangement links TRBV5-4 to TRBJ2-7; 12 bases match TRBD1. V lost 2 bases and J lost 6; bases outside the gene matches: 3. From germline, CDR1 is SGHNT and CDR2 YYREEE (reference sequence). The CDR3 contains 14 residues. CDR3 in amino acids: CASSFGTGGSEQYF. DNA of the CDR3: TGTGCCAGCAGCTTTGGGACAGGGGGCAGCGAGCAGTACTTC.

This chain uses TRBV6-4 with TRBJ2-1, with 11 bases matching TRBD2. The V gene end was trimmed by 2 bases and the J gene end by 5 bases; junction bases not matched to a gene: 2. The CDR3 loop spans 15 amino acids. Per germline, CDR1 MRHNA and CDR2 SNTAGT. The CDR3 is CASSDIAGGNNEQFF. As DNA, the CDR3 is TGTGCCAGCAGTGACATAGCGGGAGGGAACAATGAGCAGTTCTTC.

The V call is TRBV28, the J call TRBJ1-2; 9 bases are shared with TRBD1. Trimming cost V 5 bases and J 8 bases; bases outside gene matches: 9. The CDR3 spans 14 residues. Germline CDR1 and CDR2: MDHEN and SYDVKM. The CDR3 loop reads CASSPLDRGVGYTF. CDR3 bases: TGTGCCAGCAGTCCCCTGGACAGGGGTGTGGGCTACACCTTC.

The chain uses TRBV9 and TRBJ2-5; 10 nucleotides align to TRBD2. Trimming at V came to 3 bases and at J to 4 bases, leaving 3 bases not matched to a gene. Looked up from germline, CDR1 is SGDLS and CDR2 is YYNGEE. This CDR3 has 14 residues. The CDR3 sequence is CASSASGSGETQYF. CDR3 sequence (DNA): TGTGCCAGCAGCGCTAGCGGGAGCGGAGAGACCCAGTACTTC.